These 5 T cell receptor beta chains were all obtained from the same sample, sequenced in a study of blood T cell repertoires in COVID-19. The method was immunoSEQ multiplex PCR; TCRdb's version includes in-frame clones alone and lacks a portion of them. The data contain more than 200,000 clones, under 90% of them singletons. The specimen sequenced was PBMCs or T cells enriched from blood (not recorded which). Receptor source: a man aged 55 to 69 who had recovered from COVID-19.

In this sample, this clone turned up a few times. The chain is built from TRBV7-2 and TRBJ2-2; the match to TRBD2 covers 7 bases. Losses at the gene ends were 0 bases for V and 2 bases for J; bases not matched to a gene: 3. Per germline, CDR1 SGHTA and CDR2 FQGNSA. CDR3 length equals 16 residues. CDR3 residues: CASSLAAGHNTGELFF. The CDR3 DNA follows: TGTGCCAGCAGCTTAGCAGCGGGGCACAACACCGGGGAGCTGTTTTTT.

The CDR3 region is CASSQDGREQFF. Here the CDR3 DNA reads TGTGCCAGCAGCCAAGATGGGCGTGAGCAGTTCTTC. The chain links TRBV3-1 (or the pseudogene TRBV3-2) to TRBJ2-1, with D uncertain. CDR1 is LGHDT, CDR2 YNNKEL, per germline (reference sequence). This CDR3 is built from 12 residues. V gave up 0 bases and J gave up 9 bases, with 6 bases separating them.

The genes are TRBV11-2 and TRBJ2-1; possible D gene TRBD2, 6 bases. The V gene's germline CDR1 is SGHAT and CDR2 FQNNGV. The V end lost 3 bases, the J end lost 7 bases, and 10 bases lay between the germline ends. CDR3 length: 13 amino acids. In nucleotides, the CDR3 is TGTGCCAGCAGCTTGAGACTAGAAAATGAGCAGTTCTTC. It translates to CASSLRLENEQFF. Looking up the rest from reference TRBV11-2 and TRBJ2-1 gives the full variable domain: EAGVAQSPRYKIIEKRQSVAFWCNPISGHATLYWYQQILGQGPKLLIQFQNNGVVDDSQLPKDRFSAERLKGVDSTLKIQPAKLEDSAVYLCASSLRLENEQFFGPGTRLTVL.

The gene calls are TRBV6-5 and TRBJ2-3, with 7 bases matching TRBD2. Per germline, CDR1 MNHEY and CDR2 SVGAGI. The CDR3 contains 14 residues. V dropped 5 bases and J dropped 5; count of bases not matched to a gene: 7. The CDR3 loop reads CASSPTGGVDTQYF. The CDR3 nucleotides read TGTGCCAGCAGTCCGACGGGGGGAGTAGATACGCAGTATTTT.

The V call is TRBV13, the J call TRBJ1-1; 9 bases are shared with TRBD1. Losses at the gene ends were 5 bases for V and 5 bases for J; bases not matched to a gene: 9. CDR3 length: 15 amino acids. CDR1 PRHDT and CDR2 FYEKMQ come from the germline V gene (reference sequence). As DNA, the CDR3 is TGTGCCAGCAGCCGCTATGCCGGGACAGGGACTGAAGCTTTCTTT. As protein: CASSRYAGTGTEAFF.